The 8 T cell receptor beta chains reported below all come from one sample, sequenced in a study of shared clonotypes between healthy human individuals. Naive CD8 cells were CD45RO-negative, positively selected for CCR7, excluding terminally differentiated effector memory CD45RA+ cells. Some clones are missing from TCRdb's copy, which holds only in-frame ones; the method was immunoSEQ multiplex PCR. The sample shows some 2.1 million clones, around 96% of them seen only once. The sample comprised naive CD8+ T cells sorted from blood. The receptor source for this set is a man between 18 and 29 years old in good health.

The V gene is TRBV7-3, the J gene TRBJ2-5; 8 nucleotides line up with TRBD2. V shed 6 bases and J 5 bases; nucleotides not matched to a gene: 14. The CDR3 is 16 amino acids. The germline V gene encodes CDR1 SGHTA and CDR2 FQGTGA. CDR3 loop: CASSSSPLTSVETQYF. CDR3 DNA sequence: TGTGCCAGCAGTTCCTCTCCTTTGACTAGCGTGGAGACCCAGTACTTC.

J is TRBJ2-2 and V is TRBV4-3; D perhaps matches TRBD1 (6 bases). This CDR3 has 16 residues. Germline CDR1 reads LGHNA; CDR2 reads YSLEER. Trimming cost V 1 base and J 2 bases, with 11 bases left between them. CDR3 protein: CASSQGYRANTGELFF. The DNA of the CDR3 is TGCGCCAGCAGCCAAGGTTACAGGGCCAACACCGGGGAGCTGTTTTTT.

This chain joins TRBV2 and TRBJ2-1; 9 bases are shared with TRBD1. Trimming cost V 2 bases and J 3 bases; bases outside gene matches: 8. The CDR3 length is 17 residues. The germline V gene encodes CDR1 SNHLY and CDR2 FYNNEI. CDR3 nucleotides: TGTGCCAGCAGTGAACGCCCAACAGGGGGCAGCTACAATGAGCAGTTCTTC. Translating gives CASSERPTGGSYNEQFF.

This clone showed up just once. The chain employs TRBV29-1 and TRBJ2-7; weak D call: TRBD1 (5 bases). V lost 4 bases to trimming and J lost 2 bases, with 15 bases between them. CDR3 size: 14 residues. Germline V gene data show CDR1 as SQVTM and CDR2 as ANQGSEA. The CDR3 bases are TGCAGCGTTGTTCGCCAGGGATCTACCTACGAGCAGTACTTC. Translating gives CSVVRQGSTYEQYF.

This rearrangement joins TRBV5-6 to TRBJ2-1; D is perhaps TRBD2 (5 bases). CDR1 and CDR2 from the germline V gene are SGHDT and YYEEEE. The CDR3 has 13 amino acids. Trimming took off 1 base at V and 6 bases at J, with 8 bases between the two ends. CDR3 nucleotide sequence: TGTGCCAGCAGCTTGAGCCTAGCCAATGAGCAGTTCTTC. Its protein is CASSLSLANEQFF.

The gene calls are TRBV13 and TRBJ2-7; 7 bases agree with TRBD1. The V gene end was trimmed by 5 bases and the J gene end by 0 bases; junction bases not matched to a gene: 7. Germline values: CDR1 PRHDT, CDR2 FYEKMQ (reference sequence). This CDR3 comprises 15 residues. The CDR3 sequence: CASSPSTGPSYEQYF. CDR3 DNA sequence: TGTGCCAGCAGCCCATCGACAGGGCCCTCCTACGAGCAGTACTTC. The variable domain in full, completed from reference TRBV13 and TRBJ2-7, reads AAGVIQSPRHLIKEKRETATLKCYPIPRHDTVYWYQQGPGQDPQFLISFYEKMQSDKGSIPDRFSAQQFSDYHSELNMSSLELGDSALYFCASSPSTGPSYEQYFGPGTRLTVT.

This clone showed up just once. The chain is built from TRBV4-1 and TRBJ1-4, with 8 positions matching TRBD1. This CDR3 spans 17 amino acids. J was trimmed by 3 bases and V by 4 bases; bases with no gene match: 10. The germline V gene encodes CDR1 MGHRA and CDR2 YSYEKL. As DNA, the CDR3 is TGCGCCAGCAGCCCGAGGGCAGGGGGCCCGCCTAATGAAAAACTGTTTTTT. Protein: CASSPRAGGPPNEKLFF.

This clone was observed once. Other DNA sequences in the same sample also yield this CDR3. The V call is TRBV5-6, the J call TRBJ2-7; no definite D call. The ends were cut back, 5 bases at V and 4 bases at J, with 13 bases in the middle. The CDR3 loop spans 13 amino acids. CDR1 SGHDT and CDR2 YYEEEE come from the germline V gene. The chain's CDR3 is CASSLDTSYEQYF. The CDR3 DNA reads as TGTGCCAGCAGTTTAGACACTTCATACGAGCAGTACTTC. The entire variable domain, with the rest obtained from reference TRBV5-6 and TRBJ2-7, is as follows: DAGVTQSPTHLIKTRGQQVTLRCSPKSGHDTVSWYQQALGQGPQFIFQYYEEEERQRGNFPDRFSGHQFPNYSSELNVNALLLGDSALYLCASSLDTSYEQYFGPGTRLTVT.